The sequence of this TCR beta chain was determined in a study of blood T cell repertoires in COVID-19. Methods used by the authors: By means of reference gene primer amplification, nucleated cell counts were estimated. Some clones are missing from TCRdb's copy, which holds only in-frame ones; the method was immunoSEQ multiplex PCR. The V and J calls and clone size were taken over from that table, and D and trimming were inferred from the DNA. The sample has about 400,000 clones, approximately 85% seen once. The germline V gene has CDR1 LGHNA and CDR2 YNFKEQ. The V gene end was trimmed by 1 base and the J gene end by 9 bases; junction bases not matched to a gene: 4. This CDR3 contains 14 residues.

This TCR came from a woman aged 35 to 49 with acute COVID-19. This chain connects TRBV4-2 to TRBJ2-1; 9 bases are shared with TRBD2. Sequenced sample: PBMCs or T cells enriched from blood (not recorded which). The DNA of the CDR3 is TGTGCCAGCAGCCAAGCCGGGACTAGCCCTGAGCAGTTCTTC. It specifies CASSQAGTSPEQFF.